The sequence of this TCR beta chain was determined in a study of T cells in Graves' hyperthyroidism and ophthalmopathy. Study context: Once the initial diagnosis was made, peripheral blood was obtained before any treatment.

V shed 6 bases, J shed 9 bases, and the junction held 11 bases outside the gene matches. Per germline, CDR1 MNHEY and CDR2 SVGEGT. The CDR3 is 14 amino acids. The cohort's ophthalmopathy patients, a group with duration under 3 months, had a Clinical Activity Score of at least 3 and a NOSPECS grade of at least 4. Clinical symptoms, serum thyroxine, TRAb, thyroid ultrasound and orbital computed tomography informed diagnoses. Amplification of TCR beta CDR3 regions was performed using RNA transcripts as template. The study used the HTBI primer set for a first-round RT-PCR of the TCR CDR3. TCRdb processed the multiplex PCR reads anew with MiXCR; each CDR3 protein has one entry. The sample lists about 610,000 distinct CDR3 sequences; 14% to 15% were seen once.

This TCR came from a woman aged 35 to 49 with Graves' ophthalmopathy. Source material: blood. J is TRBJ2-7 and V is TRBV6-2 or TRBV6-3; 10 positions match TRBD2. The CDR3 DNA follows: TGTGCCAGCAGACCAAGCGGGAGGGGAGTCGGGCAGTACTTC. This codes for CASRPSGRGVGQYF.